The next 31 T cell receptor beta chains were all read from a single sample in a study of T cells in Graves' hyperthyroidism and ophthalmopathy. TCR beta CDR3 sequences were amplified from RNA transcripts. The TCR CDR3 was amplified in a first-round RT-PCR using the HTBI primer set. Using its own MiXCR run on the multiplex PCR reads, TCRdb lists one record per CDR3 protein. The sample consists of some 400,000 distinct CDR3 sequences, approximately 15% of them appearing once. Sequencing used blood. Source of these receptors: a woman in her fifties or sixties with Graves' hyperthyroidism.

This clonotype was picked up many times. The chain combines TRBV3-1 with TRBJ2-3; D is undetermined. From germline, CDR1 is LGHDT and CDR2 YNNKEL (reference sequence). The CDR3 has 12 amino acids. The V end lost 1 base, the J end lost 6 bases, and 5 bases lay between the germline ends. CDR3 nucleotides: TGTGCCAGCAGCCAAGGGCAGGATACGCAGTATTTT. The encoded protein is CASSQGQDTQYF.

In its sample, this clonotype was seen a few times. Possible read error: a much larger clone is one base away. V and J are TRBV28 and TRBJ2-7, with 9 bases matching TRBD1. CDR1 and CDR2 from the germline V gene are MDHEN and SYDVKM. The CDR3 totals 15 residues. CDR3: CASSSQGAPSYGQYF. CDR3 DNA: TGTGCCAGCAGTTCACAGGGGGCCCCCTCCTACGGGCAGTACTTC.

The chain combines TRBV7-6 with TRBJ2-1, with D possibly being TRBD2 (6 bases). Per the germline V gene, CDR1 is SGHVS and CDR2 is FNYEAQ. CDR3 length equals 17 residues. Trimming pared 5 bases from V and 3 bases from J, leaving 20 bases between. CDR3 bases: TGTGCCAGCAGCCCATCCCTTAGCGGAACCGTCTACAATGAGCAGTTCTTC. Its protein is CASSPSLSGTVYNEQFF.

The rearrangement joins TRBV11-2 to TRBJ2-7; D unresolved. The CDR3 contains 12 residues. Deletions cut 1 base from V and 4 bases from J, with 5 bases between. The germline V gene has CDR1 SGHAT and CDR2 FQNNGV. The CDR3 loop is CASSLARYEQYF. Here the CDR3 DNA reads TGTGCCAGCAGCTTAGCCCGTTACGAGCAGTACTTC.

This clonotype was counted once. The CDR3 loop reads CASSWTGSYGYTF. The CDR3 nucleotides read TGTGCCAGCAGCTGGACAGGGAGCTATGGCTACACCTTC. The chain employs TRBV12-3 or TRBV12-4 and TRBJ1-2; the match to TRBD1 covers 8 bases. J was trimmed by 4 bases and V by 6 bases; bases with no gene match: 4. CDR3 length: 13 amino acids.

At least ten counts were recorded for this clonotype. The genes are TRBV5-5 and TRBJ2-5; D remains ambiguous. V lost 0 bases and J lost 3, with 12 bases in between. This CDR3 contains 15 residues. Per germline, CDR1 SGHKS and CDR2 YYEKEE (reference sequence). DNA for the CDR3: TGTGCCAGCAGCTTGGCACCGTTGGCGGAAGAGACCCAGTACTTC. Amino acid sequence: CASSLAPLAEETQYF. Full variable domain (outside the CDR3, taken from reference TRBV5-5 and TRBJ2-5): DAGVTQSPTHLIKTRGQQVTLRCSPISGHKSVSWYQQVLGQGPQFIFQYYEKEERGRGNFPDRFSARQFPNYSSELNVNALLLGDSALYLCASSLAPLAEETQYFGPGTRLLVL.

V and J are TRBV6-1 and TRBJ1-1; 8 bases fit TRBD1. The germline V gene has CDR1 MNHNS and CDR2 SASEGT. V was pared by 6 bases and J by 2 bases, with 8 bases of the junction left unmatched. The CDR3 contains 15 residues. The CDR3 nucleotides are TGTGCCAGCAGGATGAGAGGACAGGGTAACACTGAAGCTTTCTTT. This sequence encodes CASRMRGQGNTEAFF.

This clonotype was seen ten or more times. The V call is TRBV5-5, the J call TRBJ2-7, with D perhaps TRBD1 (6 bases). Trimming cost V 3 bases and J 0 bases, with 16 bases left between them. This CDR3 spans 16 amino acids. From germline, CDR1 is SGHKS and CDR2 YYEKEE (reference sequence). CDR3 nucleotide sequence: TGTGCCAGCAGCTGGAGCGTGGGCAGGGGCTCCTACGAGCAGTACTTC. It yields the protein CASSWSVGRGSYEQYF.

The V call is TRBV6-5, the J call TRBJ2-5; 12 bases map to TRBD2. This CDR3 has 16 residues. CDR1 and CDR2 (germline): MNHEY, SVGAGI. With V trimmed by 0 bases and J by 4 bases, 3 bases remained unmatched. Here the CDR3 DNA reads TGTGCCAGCAGTTACTCGACTAGCGGGAGTTCAGAGACCCAGTACTTC. Encoded protein: CASSYSTSGSSETQYF.

This clonotype was detected only a few times. The rearrangement joins TRBV7-8 to TRBJ2-1, with D possibly being TRBD2 (6 bases). The CDR3 is made up of 14 amino acids. With 5 bases removed from V and 3 bases from J, the gap between germline ends came to 11 bases. The germline V gene has CDR1 SGHVS and CDR2 FQNEAQ. In nucleotides, the CDR3 is TGTGCCAGCAGCCCGGGGGTGAGCTACAATGAGCAGTTCTTC. It encodes CASSPGVSYNEQFF.

This clonotype was counted ten times or more. CDR3 sequence (DNA): TGTGCCAGCAGTTCTCTCCAGCGGGAGACCTCCCAAGAGACCCAGTACTTC. Its translation is CASSSLQRETSQETQYF. The V and J genes are TRBV7-9 and TRBJ2-5; TRBD2 aligns across 8 bases. The J segment lost 1 base and the V segment lost 6 bases, leaving 13 bases of the junction unmatched. This CDR3 has 17 amino acids. Germline lookup yields CDR1 SEHNR and CDR2 FQNEAQ (reference sequence).

In this sample, this clonotype turned up many times. V gene TRBV5-1 combines with J gene TRBJ2-3, with 11 bases fitting TRBD1. With 1 base clipped from V and 2 bases from J, the junction kept 6 bases outside the gene matches. CDR3 length equals 17 residues. Germline V lookup: CDR1 SGHRS, CDR2 YFSETQ. The CDR3 DNA reads TGCGCCAGCAGCTTGCCGGGACAGGGGGGAGTCACAGATACGCAGTATTTT. It specifies CASSLPGQGGVTDTQYF.

This clonotype was observed many times. J is TRBJ2-5 and V is TRBV9, with TRBD2 identical over 9 bases. The germline gives CDR1 SGDLS, CDR2 YYNGEE. This CDR3 region has 15 residues. Unmatched junction bases numbered 8, after V lost 4 bases and J lost 4 bases. CDR3 DNA: TGTGCCAGCAGCCCTAACGTAGCGGGAGTAGAGACCCAGTACTTC. Protein sequence: CASSPNVAGVETQYF.

V gene TRBV20-1 combines with J gene TRBJ2-1; D might be TRBD1 (5 bases). The CDR3 runs 14 residues. Looked up from germline, CDR1 is DFQATT and CDR2 is SNEGSKA (reference sequence). Trimming stripped 6 bases from V and 7 bases from J, with 19 bases between. CDR3 amino acids: CSANLGGAQNEQFF. The CDR3 DNA is TGCAGTGCCAACCTGGGTGGGGCGCAGAATGAGCAGTTCTTC.

This clonotype came up a few times. V gene TRBV11-3 combines with J gene TRBJ2-1, with TRBD1 as a possible D gene (6 bases). Trimming cost V 6 bases and J 7 bases, with 22 bases left between them. Germline V gene data show CDR1 as SGHNT and CDR2 as YENEEA. The CDR3 extends over 16 amino acids. CDR3 in amino acids: CASRRFGAGATNEQFF. CDR3 coding DNA: TGTGCCAGCAGACGCTTTGGGGCAGGGGCTACTAATGAGCAGTTCTTC.

The rearrangement uses TRBV27 and TRBJ1-5; D uncertain. Trimming left V 4 bases short and J 5 bases short, with 6 bases between. The CDR3 runs to 12 residues. The germline CDR1 and CDR2 sequences are MNHEY and SMNVEV (reference sequence). In DNA, the CDR3 is TGTGCCAGCAGTTATATCGATCAGCCCCAGCATTTT. Amino acid sequence: CASSYIDQPQHF.

This clonotype was seen just once. This may be a read error, as it is one base from a much larger clone. The gene calls are TRBV28 and TRBJ1-1; no clear D gene. Germline assignment: CDR1 MDHEN and CDR2 SYDVKM. This CDR3 has 11 amino acids. The CDR3 sequence: CASSTRAEALF. In nucleotides, the CDR3 is TGTGCCAGCAGTACCCGGGCCGAAGCTCTCTTT.

This clonotype has ten or more counts. V and J are TRBV5-1 and TRBJ1-1, with D possibly being TRBD1 (5 bases). V was cut by 4 bases and J by 5 bases, with 12 bases left in between. Germline CDR1 reads SGHRS; CDR2 reads YFSETQ. This CDR3 spans 13 amino acids. Here the CDR3 DNA reads TGCGCCAGCAGCCCGGGACCTGAGACTGAAGCTTTCTTT. It translates to CASSPGPETEAFF.

This clonotype was seen ten or more times. The chain couples TRBV12-3 or TRBV12-4 to TRBJ2-7; TRBD1 matches 8 bases. V shed 5 bases, J shed 5 bases, and the junction held 11 bases outside the gene matches. The CDR3 contains 15 residues. The CDR3 nucleotides are TGTGCCAGCAGTCTCTTAACAGGGGGAGGCGACGAGCAGTACTTC. Protein: CASSLLTGGGDEQYF.

This clonotype was counted ten times or more. The V call is TRBV15, the J call TRBJ2-5; D remains ambiguous. Trimming removed 1 base at V and 5 bases at J, with 11 bases between. The germline gives CDR1 LNHNV, CDR2 YYDKDF (reference sequence). CDR3 size: 14 residues. The CDR3 spells CATSRAKEPETQYF. In DNA form, the CDR3 reads TGTGCCACCAGCAGAGCGAAGGAACCCGAGACCCAGTACTTC.

Many counts were recorded for this clonotype. The gene calls are TRBV10-3 and TRBJ1-5; D is possibly TRBD1 (5 bases). The CDR3 covers 14 residues. Germline assignment: CDR1 ENHRY and CDR2 SYGVKD. The V end was cut by 0 bases, the J end by 5 bases, with 8 bases between. CDR3 protein: CAISESKGDQPQHF. In nucleotides, the CDR3 is TGTGCCATCAGTGAGTCGAAAGGGGATCAGCCCCAGCATTTT.

This clonotype occurred a few times. The chain employs TRBV10-2 and TRBJ2-1; 9 bases are a match to TRBD1. The CDR3 has 16 amino acids. V was clipped by 8 bases and J by 11 bases; unmatched bases: 19. The germline V gene has CDR1 WSHSY and CDR2 SAAADI. CDR3 coding DNA: TGCGCCAGCCCCGTACCCCGGGGACAGGGTAGGGTCAAGCAGTTCTTC. Its protein product is CASPVPRGQGRVKQFF.

This clonotype was seen repeatedly, ten times or more. The chain links TRBV7-2 to TRBJ2-7; D perhaps matches TRBD2 (7 bases). CDR3 size: 15 residues. Germline assignment: CDR1 SGHTA and CDR2 FQGNSA. The ends were cut back, 5 bases at V and 4 bases at J, with 18 bases in the middle. For the CDR3, the DNA is TGTGCCAGCAGCCCAAGGGGGGGGCGTTTTTACGAGCAGTACTTC. Its translation: CASSPRGGRFYEQYF.

This clonotype was observed at least ten times. The chain is built from TRBV5-1 and TRBJ2-2, with 10 bases lining up with TRBD2. The germline V gene has CDR1 SGHRS and CDR2 YFSETQ. V lost 4 bases, J lost 5 bases, and 5 bases stayed unmatched. The length of the CDR3 is 15 residues. The CDR3 DNA follows: TGCGCCAGCAGCCTAGCGGGAGTTGAAACCGGGGAGCTGTTTTTT. This sequence encodes CASSLAGVETGELFF.

V gene TRBV11-2 combines with J gene TRBJ2-5; 12 nucleotides align to TRBD2. After removal of 3 bases from V and 0 bases from J, the junction contained 5 bases not matched to a gene. The CDR3 contains 17 residues. In germline, CDR1 is SGHAT, CDR2 FQNNGV. CDR3 protein: CASSFPGLAGYQETQYF. CDR3 in DNA: TGTGCCAGCAGCTTCCCGGGACTAGCGGGTTACCAAGAGACCCAGTACTTC.

This clonotype was found many times. The rearrangement uses TRBV27 and TRBJ2-3; TRBD2 matches 11 bases. This CDR3 has 16 amino acids. Germline-derived CDR1 and CDR2 are MNHEY and SMNVEV (reference sequence). V lost 2 bases to trimming and J lost 4 bases; unmatched junction nucleotides: 5. CDR3 in DNA: TGTGCCAGCAGTTTACTCCTAGCGGGAGGCCCAGATACGCAGTATTTT. Its translation: CASSLLLAGGPDTQYF.

Ten or more counts support this clonotype. The chain joins TRBV5-1 to TRBJ2-3; D is unresolved. The germline gives CDR1 SGHRS, CDR2 YFSETQ. This CDR3 contains 15 residues. Trimming took 2 bases from V and 3 from J, leaving 13 bases between them. The CDR3 is CASSFKPFGTDTQYF. The CDR3 bases are TGCGCCAGCAGCTTCAAGCCCTTCGGTACAGATACGCAGTATTTT. Together with reference TRBV5-1 and TRBJ2-3, the CDR3 gives the full variable domain: KAGVTQTPRYLIKTRGQQVTLSCSPISGHRSVSWYQQTPGQGLQFLFEYFSETQRNKGNFPGRFSGRQFSNSRSEMNVSTLELGDSALYLCASSFKPFGTDTQYFGPGTRLTVL.

This clonotype was recorded many times. This rearrangement joins TRBV28 to TRBJ1-2; possibly TRBD1 for D (5 bases). From germline, CDR1 is MDHEN and CDR2 SYDVKM. This CDR3 has 12 amino acids. The V and J ends lost 2 bases and 8 bases respectively, with 9 bases between them. CDR3 residues: CASSLGTSGYTF. CDR3 nucleotides: TGTGCCAGCAGTTTAGGGACGTCAGGCTACACCTTC.

This clonotype has a handful of counts. The CDR3 nucleotides read TGTGCCAGCAGCCCCCGGAGGAGCGGGAGGCCCGCCGAGCAGTACTTC. Protein sequence: CASSPRRSGRPAEQYF. The J gene is TRBJ2-7, the V gene TRBV13, with 9 nucleotides matching TRBD2. CDR1 PRHDT and CDR2 FYEKMQ come from the germline V gene (reference sequence). After removal of 5 bases from V and 6 bases from J, the junction contained 14 bases not matched to a gene. The CDR3 has 16 amino acids.

This clonotype was counted only a few times. CDR3 region: CASSVDPGELFF. CDR3 coding DNA: TGTGCCAGCAGCGTAGACCCCGGGGAGCTGTTTTTT. The genes are TRBV9 and TRBJ2-2; no clear D gene. This CDR3 region has 12 residues. Looked up from germline, CDR1 is SGDLS and CDR2 is YYNGEE. Trimming left V 0 bases short and J 6 bases short, with 3 bases between.

This clonotype has at least ten counts. The chain couples TRBV12-3 or TRBV12-4 to TRBJ2-5, with D tentatively TRBD1 or TRBD2 (6 bases each). The V end lost 3 bases, the J end lost 4 bases, and 15 bases lay between the germline ends. The CDR3 covers 15 residues. The CDR3 DNA follows: TGTGCCAGCAGTTTCGACCGGGGGCATCCAGAGACCCAGTACTTC. Protein product: CASSFDRGHPETQYF.